Each of the 15 T cell receptor beta chains below was sequenced from the same sample in a study of blood T cells in healthy people across ages (dated by TCRdb to about 2015). The library was obtained by 5' RACE. The reads were generated on an Illumina HiSeq 2500. A second about 7 to 12 cycle PCR used a sample-barcoded 5' primer and a J-beta primer mix. Through fastp at Q25 and MiXCR, TCRdb rebuilt clones from the public reads, retaining in-frame beta chains. Each record represents a unique CDR3 protein, reported with the most common genes and DNA among its rows. The sample table holds around 1,600,000 distinct CDR3 sequences, of which roughly 43% were seen once. 4% of the sample comes from the top ten. Sequencing was performed on blood. Receptors originate from a woman under 30 in good health.

The rearrangement links TRBV5-1 to TRBJ2-1; TRBD1 aligns across 7 bases. Germline V lookup: CDR1 SGHRS, CDR2 YFSETQ. Losses at the gene ends were 3 bases for V and 2 bases for J; bases not matched to a gene: 5. The CDR3 has 15 residues. The chain's CDR3 is CASSSDGQAYNEQFF. CDR3 DNA sequence: TGCGCCAGCAGCTCTGATGGACAGGCCTACAATGAGCAGTTCTTC.

The chain links TRBV28 to TRBJ2-1; tentative D call: TRBD2 (5 bases). Per germline, CDR1 MDHEN and CDR2 SYDVKM. V was shortened by 3 bases and J by 2 bases, with 11 bases between the two germline ends. There are 15 residues in the CDR3. CDR3 amino acids: CASSFGVGAYNEQFF. The CDR3 nucleotides are TGTGCCAGCAGTTTCGGGGTTGGGGCCTACAATGAGCAGTTCTTC.

The chain links TRBV5-1 to TRBJ2-7; TRBD1 might be the D (5 bases). This CDR3 spans 16 amino acids. The V gene's germline CDR1 is SGHRS and CDR2 YFSETQ. V was shortened by 0 bases and J by 0 bases, with 13 bases between the two germline ends. CDR3 coding DNA: TGCGCCAGCAGCTTGGATACAGGTACATACTCCTACGAGCAGTACTTC. Protein product: CASSLDTGTYSYEQYF.

V gene TRBV29-1 combines with J gene TRBJ2-1, with a possible D match to TRBD1 (5 bases). Near its end, the DNA agrees better with TRBJ2-7, so the J call may be wrong. The CDR3 extends over 14 amino acids. Germline CDR1 SQVTM, CDR2 ANQGSEA. CDR3 in DNA: TGCAGCGTTGCCATCCAGGGATCATCCTACGAGCAGTACTTC. Its protein is CSVAIQGSSYEQYF.

This chain uses TRBV7-9 with TRBJ1-1; D may be TRBD1 (5 bases). This CDR3 has 16 residues. V was cut by 2 bases and J by 5 bases, with 18 bases left in between. Germline V gene data show CDR1 as SEHNR and CDR2 as FQNEAQ (reference sequence). CDR3 amino acids: CASSLPTGGTRTEAFF. The CDR3, as DNA: TGTGCCAGCAGCTTACCAACGGGAGGGACGAGGACTGAAGCTTTCTTT.

The V call is TRBV20-1, the J call TRBJ1-2; D unclear. The ends were cut back, 0 bases at V and 3 bases at J, with 8 bases in the middle. Germline CDR1 and CDR2: DFQATT and SNEGSKA (reference sequence). CDR3 length: 13 amino acids. CDR3 amino acids: CSARDRRDYGYTF. The CDR3 bases are TGCAGTGCTAGAGATAGGAGGGACTATGGCTACACCTTC.

The CDR3 DNA is TGCAGTGCGGCGGAACTAGCGGAAACAACTAGCACAGATACGCAGTATTTT. Its protein is CSAAELAETTSTDTQYF. J is TRBJ2-3 and V is TRBV20-1, with TRBD2 identical over 8 bases. The germline gives CDR1 DFQATT, CDR2 SNEGSKA (reference sequence). V was pared by 6 bases and J by 0 bases, with 14 bases of the junction left unmatched. This CDR3 is built from 17 residues.

This clonotype occurred a few times. V is TRBV28 and J is TRBJ1-5, with 11 bases aligning to TRBD1. There are 16 residues in the CDR3. With 2 bases clipped from V and 6 bases from J, the junction kept 6 bases outside the gene matches. Germline values: CDR1 MDHEN, CDR2 SYDVKM. CDR3 sequence reads: CASSLTAGTGGQPQHF. The CDR3 bases are TGTGCCAGCAGTTTAACCGCCGGGACAGGGGGTCAGCCCCAGCATTTT. Full variable domain (outside the CDR3, taken from reference TRBV28 and TRBJ1-5): DVKVTQSSRYLVKRTGEKVFLECVQDMDHENMFWYRQDPGLGLRLIYFSYDVKMKEKGDIPEGYSVSREKKERFSLILESASTNQTSMYLCASSLTAGTGGQPQHFGDGTRLSIL.

This clonotype has more than one count but fewer than ten. The chain uses TRBV18 and TRBJ2-3; the D is unclear. CDR3 length equals 14 residues. V was pared by 1 base and J by 2 bases, with 7 bases between. Germline V gene lookup returns CDR1 KGHSH and CDR2 LQKENI. The chain's CDR3 is CASSPRMDTDTQYF. CDR3 in DNA: TGTGCCAGCTCACCACGGATGGACACAGATACGCAGTATTTT.

The chain has TRBV6-5 and TRBJ2-4, with D possibly called TRBD1 or TRBD2 (5 bases each). Germline values: CDR1 MNHEY, CDR2 SVGAGI. CDR3 length equals 18 residues. V lost 0 bases to trimming and J lost 0 bases, with 15 bases between them. The CDR3 reads CASSYSSSRGLAKNIQYF. In nucleotides, the CDR3 is TGTGCCAGCAGTTACTCGAGTTCGAGGGGCCTAGCCAAAAACATTCAGTACTTC.

The chain employs TRBV19 and TRBJ1-6; D is uncertain. Looked up from germline, CDR1 is LNHDA and CDR2 is SQIVND (reference sequence). Trimming removed 5 bases at V and 7 bases at J, with 12 bases between. The CDR3 length is 14 residues. CDR3 DNA: TGTGCCAGTAGTTGGCAGACCGAGAATTCACCCCTCCACTTT. As protein: CASSWQTENSPLHF.

The rearrangement links TRBV20-1 to TRBJ2-7; 7 bases fit TRBD2. V lost 6 bases to trimming and J lost 7 bases; unmatched junction nucleotides: 21. CDR1 is DFQATT, CDR2 SNEGSKA, per germline (reference sequence). The CDR3 consists of 16 residues. The CDR3 DNA follows: TGCAGTGCCCCCTACCGAACGGGAGGTTACTACAATGAGCAGTACTTC. Its translation is CSAPYRTGGYYNEQYF.

In this sample, this clonotype turned up many times. The chain joins TRBV11-2 to TRBJ2-3; 8 bases map to TRBD2. J was trimmed by 2 bases and V by 1 base; bases with no gene match: 5. In germline, CDR1 is SGHAT, CDR2 FQNNGV. The CDR3 sequence is 16 residues long. The CDR3 loop reads CASSLVRGGNTDTQYF. The CDR3 DNA is TGTGCCAGCAGCTTAGTCCGGGGGGGGAACACAGATACGCAGTATTTT.

The J gene is TRBJ2-2, the V gene TRBV7-3; 12 nucleotides align to TRBD2. This CDR3 is 16 amino acids long. Germline CDR1 is SGHTA and CDR2 is FQGTGA. With 5 bases clipped from V and 8 bases from J, the junction kept 9 bases outside the gene matches. CDR3 in amino acids: CASSPRGTSGPGELFF. The DNA for the CDR3 is TGTGCCAGCAGCCCCCGGGGGACTAGCGGGCCGGGGGAGCTGTTTTTT.

In this sample, this clonotype turned up a few times. This chain connects TRBV12-3 or TRBV12-4 to TRBJ2-7; TRBD1 aligns across 8 bases. V gave up 6 bases and J gave up 5 bases; unmatched junction bases: 6. There are 13 residues in the CDR3. The CDR3 bases are TGTGCCAGCAGCCTGGACAGGGACAACGAGCAGTACTTC. Encoded protein: CASSLDRDNEQYF.